These 20 T cell receptor beta chains share one sample of origin, sequenced in a study of shared clonotypes between healthy human individuals. Assay: immunoSEQ multiplex PCR; the TCRdb copy retains only in-frame clones and omits some. The table has 2 million to 2.5 million clones, more than 85% seen once. Naive CD8 cells lacked CD45RO, underwent positive selection for CCR7 and left out terminally differentiated effector memory CD45RA+ cells. Input material: naive CD8+ T cells from PBMCs. The receptors stem from a man between 18 and 29 years old in good health. Some clones in this sample may be carry-over from other donors' samples.

As for this clone: Other nucleotide sequences from this sample produce the same CDR3. The chain links TRBV5-1 to TRBJ2-5; 7 bases map to TRBD2. J gave up 2 bases and V 0 bases, and 4 bases lay outside the gene matches. The germline V gene has CDR1 SGHRS and CDR2 YFSETQ. The CDR3 contains 15 residues. The CDR3: CASSLEGGIQETQYF. The CDR3 nucleotides read TGCGCCAGCAGCTTGGAGGGAGGGATACAAGAGACCCAGTACTTC.

The CDR3: CASSEGIWASGNTGELFF. The CDR3 DNA sequence: TGTGCCAGCAGCGAGGGGATTTGGGCTAGCGGGAACACCGGGGAGCTGTTTTTT. The chain couples TRBV9 to TRBJ2-2, with 7 positions matching TRBD2. The germline CDR1 and CDR2 sequences are SGDLS and YYNGEE. The J segment lost 1 base and the V segment lost 3 bases, leaving 12 bases of the junction unmatched. The CDR3 runs to 18 residues.

The chain has TRBV6-4 and TRBJ2-1; 7 nucleotides agree with TRBD2. V lost 3 bases and J lost 5; bases outside the gene matches: 4. Looked up from germline, CDR1 is MRHNA and CDR2 is SNTAGT. The CDR3 has 14 residues. The CDR3 sequence is CASSESGGHNEQFF. CDR3 nucleotide sequence: TGTGCCAGCAGTGAGTCGGGAGGACACAATGAGCAGTTCTTC.

V is TRBV2 and J is TRBJ1-4; no clear D. This CDR3 region has 14 residues. The germline V gene has CDR1 SNHLY and CDR2 FYNNEI. The V and J ends lost 1 base and 5 bases respectively, with 8 bases between them. CDR3 loop: CASSEDRFNEKLFF. In nucleotides, the CDR3 is TGTGCCAGCAGTGAAGACCGATTCAATGAAAAACTGTTTTTT.

The chain recombines TRBV5-6 with TRBJ2-5, with TRBD2 identical over 7 bases. V was clipped by 0 bases and J by 5 bases; unmatched bases: 13. This CDR3 region has 17 residues. Germline CDR1 is SGHDT and CDR2 is YYEEEE. The CDR3 nucleotides are TGTGCCAGCAGCTTGGGGGCAGCGGGAAGAGGCTTGGAGACCCAGTACTTC. As protein: CASSLGAAGRGLETQYF. Supplemented by reference TRBV5-6 and TRBJ2-5, the full variable domain reads DAGVTQSPTHLIKTRGQQVTLRCSPKSGHDTVSWYQQALGQGPQFIFQYYEEEERQRGNFPDRFSGHQFPNYSSELNVNALLLGDSALYLCASSLGAAGRGLETQYFGPGTRLLVL.

V gene TRBV10-3 combines with J gene TRBJ1-2, with D possibly matching TRBD1 (5 bases). CDR1 ENHRY and CDR2 SYGVKD come from the germline V gene. Trimming left V 3 bases short and J 7 bases short, with 12 bases between. The CDR3 is 13 residues long. CDR3 residues: CAISEKGMGGYTF. CDR3 nucleotide sequence: TGTGCCATCAGTGAAAAGGGGATGGGTGGCTACACCTTC.

This sequence joins TRBV25-1 and TRBJ1-1, with a tentative D call TRBD1 (6 bases). In germline, CDR1 is MGHDK, CDR2 SYGVNS. The CDR3 spans 17 residues. Trimming left V 2 bases short and J 0 bases short, with 16 bases between. CDR3 sequence reads: CASSERGTGYLNTEAFF. The CDR3 region has the DNA TGTGCCAGCAGTGAAAGGGGAACAGGGTACCTGAACACTGAAGCTTTCTTT.

J is TRBJ1-1 and V is TRBV27, with 7 bases identical to TRBD1. The CDR3 extends over 16 amino acids. Germline V lookup: CDR1 MNHEY, CDR2 SMNVEV (reference sequence). Trimming cost V 6 bases and J 2 bases; bases outside gene matches: 12. CDR3 coding DNA: TGTGCCAGCAGACTGTACCTCGACAGGGAAAACACTGAAGCTTTCTTT. This codes for CASRLYLDRENTEAFF.

The chain has TRBV29-1 and TRBJ1-1; no reliable D call. Germline V gene data show CDR1 as SQVTM and CDR2 as ANQGSEA. With 0 bases removed from V and 3 bases from J, the gap between germline ends came to 11 bases. The CDR3 length is 14 residues. The CDR3 is CSVEDWSPDTEAFF. CDR3 sequence (DNA): TGCAGCGTTGAAGACTGGAGCCCCGACACTGAAGCTTTCTTT.

CDR3: CSGDSPTEAFF. Written as DNA, the CDR3 is TGCAGCGGTGACAGTCCCACTGAAGCTTTCTTT. The chain combines TRBV29-1 with TRBJ1-1; a possible D gene is TRBD1 (5 bases). V was pared by 7 bases and J by 4 bases, with 10 bases between. Germline V gives CDR1 SQVTM, CDR2 ANQGSEA. The CDR3 sequence is 11 residues long.

As for this clone: Other DNA sequences in the same sample also yield this CDR3. V and J are TRBV28 and TRBJ1-5; TRBD1 aligns across 7 bases. This CDR3 comprises 14 residues. The germline V gene has CDR1 MDHEN and CDR2 SYDVKM. Losses at the gene ends were 5 bases for V and 7 bases for J; bases not matched to a gene: 8. The CDR3 DNA reads TGTGCCAGCAGTCTCAGGGGGGGTGGGCAGCCCCAGCATTTT. Translation gives CASSLRGGGQPQHF.

V and J are TRBV11-2 and TRBJ2-5; TRBD2 matches 9 bases. The CDR3 covers 15 residues. V shed 4 bases, J shed 2 bases, and the junction held 5 bases outside the gene matches. Germline V gives CDR1 SGHAT, CDR2 FQNNGV. The CDR3 region has the DNA TGTGCCAGCAGCTCCCCCGGACTAGCGCAAGAGACCCAGTACTTC. It is translated as CASSSPGLAQETQYF.

This rearrangement joins TRBV19 to TRBJ1-1; tentatively, D is TRBD1 (6 bases). The ends were cut back, 7 bases at V and 4 bases at J, with 10 bases in the middle. Germline-derived CDR1 and CDR2 are LNHDA and SQIVND (reference sequence). This CDR3 is built from 12 residues. This CDR3 reads CASIKGGTEAFF. In DNA, the CDR3 is TGTGCCAGTATTAAGGGGGGCACTGAAGCTTTCTTT.

This sequence joins TRBV5-1 and TRBJ2-7; 7 bases map to TRBD1. The CDR3 totals 13 residues. V shed 4 bases and J 6 bases; nucleotides not matched to a gene: 7. Germline V gene data show CDR1 as SGHRS and CDR2 as YFSETQ. This chain's CDR3 is CASSVRGGGEQYF. In DNA, the CDR3 is TGCGCCAGCAGCGTTAGAGGGGGCGGCGAGCAGTACTTC.

The V call is TRBV6-5, the J call TRBJ1-4, with a tentative D call TRBD1 (5 bases). The V gene lost 2 bases and the J gene lost 0 bases, with 10 bases spanning the gap. Germline assignment: CDR1 MNHEY and CDR2 SVGAGI. CDR3 size: 16 residues. CDR3 amino acids: CASSYDLGATNEKLFF. The CDR3 DNA reads as TGTGCCAGCAGTTACGATTTGGGGGCAACTAATGAAAAACTGTTTTTT.

In its sample, this clone was seen once. The chain employs TRBV6-6 and TRBJ1-3; possibly TRBD1 for D (5 bases). The CDR3 is 16 amino acids. Germline assignment: CDR1 MNHNY and CDR2 SVGAGI (reference sequence). V lost 0 bases to trimming and J lost 2 bases, with 11 bases between them. CDR3 protein: CASSYSSGWAGNTIYF. For the CDR3, the DNA is TGTGCCAGCAGTTACTCTTCAGGGTGGGCTGGAAACACCATATATTTT.

This clone was recorded once. This sequence joins TRBV9 and TRBJ2-1; 10 bases are shared with TRBD2. This CDR3 is 17 amino acids long. CDR1 SGDLS and CDR2 YYNGEE come from the germline V gene. V shed 0 bases and J 2 bases; nucleotides not matched to a gene: 5. CDR3 sequence (DNA): TGTGCCAGCAGCGTAGACCTCACTAGCGGGGCCTACAATGAGCAGTTCTTC. Translated, it gives CASSVDLTSGAYNEQFF.

J is TRBJ1-1 and V is TRBV9; 8 bases line up with TRBD1. V shed 5 bases and J 4 bases; nucleotides not matched to a gene: 10. The CDR3 totals 15 residues. Per the germline V gene, CDR1 is SGDLS and CDR2 is YYNGEE. Here the CDR3 reads CASRQTGGGGTEAFF. The CDR3 bases are TGTGCCAGCAGACAAACAGGGGGGGGTGGCACTGAAGCTTTCTTT.

This chain joins TRBV5-6 and TRBJ1-1; 9 bases are a match to TRBD1. Germline assignment: CDR1 SGHDT and CDR2 YYEEEE. This CDR3 is built from 17 residues. The trim removed 5 bases at V and 6 bases at J, leaving 17 bases unmatched. The CDR3 spells CASSRLYNGTGIAEAFF. The CDR3 nucleotides are TGTGCCAGCAGTCGACTTTACAACGGGACAGGGATCGCTGAAGCTTTCTTT. Full variable domain (outside the CDR3, taken from reference TRBV5-6 and TRBJ1-1): DAGVTQSPTHLIKTRGQQVTLRCSPKSGHDTVSWYQQALGQGPQFIFQYYEEEERQRGNFPDRFSGHQFPNYSSELNVNALLLGDSALYLCASSRLYNGTGIAEAFFGQGTRLTVV.

The chain recombines TRBV7-9 with TRBJ1-2, with TRBD1 matching over 9 bases. This CDR3 is 15 amino acids long. Losses at the gene ends were 5 bases for V and 7 bases for J; bases not matched to a gene: 11. The germline V gene has CDR1 SEHNR and CDR2 FQNEAQ (reference sequence). The CDR3 nucleotides read TGTGCCAGCAGCGGGCTACAGGGGGCGCTTAGTGGCTACACCTTC. This codes for CASSGLQGALSGYTF.